One and the same sample provided the 32 T cell receptor beta chains below, sequenced in a study of blood T cells in healthy people across ages. A sample-barcoded 5' primer and a J-beta primer mix were used in a second PCR of roughly 7 to 11 cycles. One entry per CDR3 protein results from TCRdb running MiXCR on the 5' RACE reads. The sample carries around 800,000 distinct CDR3 sequences, around 45% recorded once. Material for sequencing was blood. These receptors were obtained from a man between 60 and 75 years old in good health.

This clonotype was found a few times. This chain links TRBV15 with TRBJ1-6; D gene ambiguous. The CDR3 is 18 residues long. The germline CDR1 and CDR2 sequences are LNHNV and YYDKDF (reference sequence). V lost 0 bases and J 3 bases, leaving 15 bases between the germline ends. DNA of the CDR3: TGTGCCACCAGCAGAGATCCTCTTGGACCGAGCTATAATTCACCCCTCCACTTT. It yields the protein CATSRDPLGPSYNSPLHF.

The J gene is TRBJ1-3, the V gene TRBV4-3, with D uncertain. The germline V gene encodes CDR1 LGHNA and CDR2 YSLEER. Trimming took 0 bases from V and 0 from J, leaving 9 bases between them. The CDR3 spans 16 residues. CDR3 DNA: TGCGCCAGCAGCCAAGATCAGATACTCTCTGGAAACACCATATATTTT. Translated, it gives CASSQDQILSGNTIYF.

The gene calls are TRBV7-8 and TRBJ2-6; D unresolved. Per the germline V gene, CDR1 is SGHVS and CDR2 is FQNEAQ. V lost 7 bases to trimming and J lost 1 base, with 17 bases between them. The CDR3 has 17 amino acids. DNA for the CDR3: TGTGCCAGCACCTCGTGGTATGGCGGTTCTGGGGCCAACGTCCTGACTTTC. Translation: CASTSWYGGSGANVLTF.

The V gene is TRBV7-9, the J gene TRBJ2-3; D gene unclear. Per the germline V gene, CDR1 is SEHNR and CDR2 is FQNEAQ (reference sequence). V was clipped by 1 base and J by 0 bases, with 11 bases between them. The CDR3 extends over 16 amino acids. CDR3 sequence reads: CASSLGKSPSTDTQYF. CDR3 in DNA: TGTGCCAGCAGCTTAGGGAAGTCGCCCAGCACAGATACGCAGTATTTT.

V is TRBV6-1 and J is TRBJ1-2; D is perhaps TRBD1 (5 bases). Trimming took 2 bases from V and 0 from J, leaving 10 bases between them. This CDR3 comprises 15 residues. Germline loops: CDR1 MNHNS, CDR2 SASEGT. The CDR3 sequence is CASSEPQVANYGYTF. The CDR3 DNA reads as TGTGCCAGCAGTGAACCACAGGTAGCTAACTATGGCTACACCTTC.

This clonotype was picked up a small number of times. CDR3 bases: TGCGCCAGCAGCCAGACCAGGGGCCAGCCCCAGCATTTT. Encoded protein: CASSQTRGQPQHF. This chain connects TRBV4-3 to TRBJ1-5; D perhaps matches TRBD1 (6 bases). There are 13 residues in the CDR3. CDR1 LGHNA and CDR2 YSLEER come from the germline V gene. V lost 3 bases and J 7 bases, leaving 10 bases between the germline ends.

The J gene is TRBJ2-1, the V gene TRBV6-2 or TRBV6-3; no firm D call. Trimming shortened V by 2 bases and J by 0 bases, and 11 bases separated the two germline ends. This CDR3 is built from 16 residues. Germline CDR1 and CDR2: MNHEY and SVGEGT. CDR3 nucleotides: TGTGCCAGCAGTTACGCCCTTAGGAGCTCCTACAATGAGCAGTTCTTC. Translated, it gives CASSYALRSSYNEQFF.

The rearrangement links TRBV7-2 to TRBJ2-3, with 9 positions matching TRBD2. Unmatched junction bases numbered 13, after V lost 6 bases and J lost 3 bases. Per the germline V gene, CDR1 is SGHTA and CDR2 is FQGNSA. CDR3 length equals 17 residues. For the CDR3, the DNA is TGTGCCAGCAGTCTCCGGGAGGGACTAGCAATTACAGATACGCAGTATTTT. Protein product: CASSLREGLAITDTQYF.

J is TRBJ2-4 and V is TRBV5-1, with 12 bases aligning to TRBD2. The closer fit of TRBJ2-7 to the DNA end suggests the J call may be wrong. The CDR3 contains 15 residues. The germline gives CDR1 SGHRS, CDR2 YFSETQ. In DNA form, the CDR3 reads TGCGCCAGCAGCCCCCTAGCGGGGGGGCCGTACGAGCAGTACTTC. It yields the protein CASSPLAGGPYEQYF.

The CDR3 reads CAWSKNGNTEAFF. CDR3 bases: TGTGCCTGGAGCAAAAACGGGAACACTGAAGCTTTCTTT. This chain connects TRBV30 to TRBJ1-1; unclear D gene. In germline, CDR1 is GTSNPN, CDR2 SVGIG (reference sequence). Trimming took 3 bases from V and 1 from J, leaving 9 bases between them. The CDR3 loop spans 13 amino acids.

CDR3 nucleotide sequence: TGTGCCACCAGTGACAGGGCCACATCCACAGATACGCAGTATTTT. Protein product: CATSDRATSTDTQYF. The chain couples TRBV24-1 to TRBJ2-3; D possibly corresponds to TRBD1 (5 bases). The V end was cut by 4 bases, the J end by 2 bases, with 12 bases between. The CDR3 is made up of 15 amino acids. Germline V gene data show CDR1 as KGHDR and CDR2 as SFDVKD.

The chain recombines TRBV12-3 or TRBV12-4 with TRBJ2-4; D is undetermined. The germline V and J ends were trimmed by 4 bases and 3 bases, with 10 bases remaining between them. The CDR3 sequence is 14 residues long. CDR3 in amino acids: CASSYVKNKNIQYF. The CDR3 coding sequence is TGTGCCAGCAGTTATGTCAAGAACAAAAACATTCAGTACTTC.

This sequence joins TRBV28 and TRBJ1-2; perhaps TRBD1 as D (5 bases). In germline, CDR1 is MDHEN, CDR2 SYDVKM. V was cut by 8 bases and J by 1 base, with 14 bases left in between. CDR3 size: 14 residues. In DNA form, the CDR3 reads TGTGCCAGCCAGCGCGGGGGAAGTAACTATGGCTACACCTTC. Its translation is CASQRGGSNYGYTF.

The chain joins TRBV5-6 to TRBJ2-7; TRBD2 might be the D (6 bases). Trimming shortened V by 2 bases and J by 5 bases, and 8 bases separated the two germline ends. Germline CDR1 SGHDT, CDR2 YYEEEE. The CDR3 runs to 12 residues. CDR3 coding DNA: TGTGCCAGCAGCTTCGGGGGACACGAGCAGTACTTC. Its protein is CASSFGGHEQYF. The full variable domain, in which reference TRBV5-6 and TRBJ2-7 provide the parts outside the CDR3, is DAGVTQSPTHLIKTRGQQVTLRCSPKSGHDTVSWYQQALGQGPQFIFQYYEEEERQRGNFPDRFSGHQFPNYSSELNVNALLLGDSALYLCASSFGGHEQYFGPGTRLTVT.

In DNA form, the CDR3 reads TGCGCCAGCTCACCGCAGAGAGTATGGGCGGGACAGGATACCTACAATGAGCAGTACTTC. Translating it yields CASSPQRVWAGQDTYNEQYF. The chain recombines TRBV5-1 with TRBJ2-7, with TRBD1 matching over 8 bases. Germline trimming cut 7 bases from V and 7 bases from J; bases unmatched to any gene: 31. CDR3 length: 20 residues. Looked up from germline, CDR1 is SGHRS and CDR2 is YFSETQ.

This clonotype was counted ten times or more. V and J are TRBV2 and TRBJ2-1, with D possibly TRBD1 on 5 matching bases. With 5 bases removed from V and 8 bases from J, the gap between germline ends came to 10 bases. The germline V gene encodes CDR1 SNHLY and CDR2 FYNNEI. There are 12 residues in the CDR3. CDR3 sequence: CASSYVGDEQFF. CDR3 in DNA: TGTGCCAGCAGTTATGTAGGGGATGAGCAGTTCTTC.

The chain employs TRBV20-1 and TRBJ2-2; no reliable D call. Per germline, CDR1 DFQATT and CDR2 SNEGSKA (reference sequence). CDR3 length: 15 residues. Trimming shortened V by 4 bases and J by 0 bases, and 12 bases separated the two germline ends. The CDR3 here is CSANPRNTNTGELFF. The CDR3 DNA reads as TGCAGTGCTAATCCGCGAAATACGAACACCGGGGAGCTGTTTTTT.

The table lists this clonotype with a count of one. The chain is built from TRBV5-5 and TRBJ1-1, with 7 bases matching TRBD1. Germline CDR1 reads SGHKS; CDR2 reads YYEKEE (reference sequence). With 4 bases clipped from V and 0 bases from J, the junction kept 9 bases outside the gene matches. The CDR3 is made up of 16 amino acids. Here the CDR3 reads CASSPGQPRMNTEAFF. In DNA form, the CDR3 reads TGTGCCAGCAGCCCGGGACAGCCGAGAATGAACACTGAAGCTTTCTTT.

V gene TRBV7-3 combines with J gene TRBJ2-5, with D perhaps matching TRBD1 or TRBD2 (5 bases each). Germline loops: CDR1 SGHTA, CDR2 FQGTGA. This CDR3 region has 15 residues. Deletions cut 3 bases from V and 0 bases from J, with 11 bases between. CDR3: CASSFRGRDQETQYF. The DNA for the CDR3 is TGTGCCAGCAGCTTTAGGGGACGGGACCAAGAGACCCAGTACTTC.

This clonotype was observed a few times. The J gene is TRBJ1-1, the V gene TRBV29-1; D is perhaps TRBD1 (5 bases). The CDR3 extends over 12 amino acids. Trimming cost V 1 base and J 4 bases, with 7 bases left between them. The germline V gene encodes CDR1 SQVTM and CDR2 ANQGSEA. The CDR3 region has the DNA TGCAGCGTTGAAGTACAGGCCACTGAAGCTTTCTTT. It encodes CSVEVQATEAFF.

The V gene is TRBV6-5, the J gene TRBJ1-1, with 8 bases matching TRBD1. The J segment lost 3 bases and the V segment lost 6 bases, leaving 12 bases of the junction unmatched. The CDR3 consists of 16 residues. From germline, CDR1 is MNHEY and CDR2 SVGAGI. In nucleotides, the CDR3 is TGTGCCAGCAGATTCGGACAGGGAGGGAAAGACACTGAAGCTTTCTTT. Protein sequence: CASRFGQGGKDTEAFF.

On this clonotype itself: At one end, the junction sequence differs from germline, possibly due to a read error. V and J are TRBV7-3 and TRBJ2-3; D call uncertain. This CDR3 contains 13 residues. Germline CDR1 SGHTA, CDR2 FQGTGA. The DNA for the CDR3 is TGTGCCAGCAGCTTACCGCCCGAAGATACACAGTATTTT. This codes for CASSLPPEDTQYF. The full variable domain, completed using reference TRBV7-3 and TRBJ2-3, is GAGVSQTPSNKVTEKGKYVELRCDPISGHTALYWYRQSLGQGPEFLIYFQGTGAADDSGLPNDRFFAVRPEGSVSTLKIQRTERGDSAVYLCASSLPPEDTQYFGPGTRLTVL.

J is TRBJ2-3 and V is TRBV6-1, with D perhaps TRBD2 (6 bases). Germline V gene sequence: CDR1 MNHNS, CDR2 SASEGT. Deletions cut 4 bases from V and 5 bases from J, with 10 bases between. This CDR3 spans 13 amino acids. In nucleotides, the CDR3 is TGTGCCAGCAGTGCCCAGGGAGGAGATACGCAGTATTTT. It is translated as CASSAQGGDTQYF.

This clonotype has just a few counts. This chain uses TRBV12-3 or TRBV12-4 with TRBJ2-2, with 10 nucleotides matching TRBD1. CDR3 size: 15 residues. J lost 4 bases, V lost 6 bases, and 5 bases had no gene match. In nucleotides, the CDR3 is TGTGCCAGCAGGAAGGGACAGGGGCTCACCGGGGAGCTGTTTTTT. Its translation: CASRKGQGLTGELFF.

This clonotype was picked up one time. The junction and the germline gene differ at one end; a read error may be behind it. The V and J genes are TRBV2 and TRBJ2-5; D is ambiguous. Per germline, CDR1 SNHLY and CDR2 FYNNEI. This CDR3 has 14 residues. This chain's CDR3 is CASRERKIYETQYF. The CDR3 region has the DNA TGTGCCAGCAGAGAAAGGAAGATCTACGAGACCCAGTATTTC.

This clonotype was counted only a few times. CDR3 sequence reads: CASSQGGGPTDTQYF. In nucleotides, the CDR3 is TGCGCCAGCAGCCAAGGAGGGGGCCCCACAGATACGCAGTATTTT. This chain joins TRBV4-3 and TRBJ2-3, with 7 bases matching TRBD1. Germline V gene data show CDR1 as LGHNA and CDR2 as YSLEER. This CDR3 has 15 residues. Trimming at V came to 1 base and at J to 2 bases, leaving 3 bases not matched to a gene.

The chain is built from TRBV6-5 and TRBJ2-1, with D possibly TRBD1 on 5 matching bases. The germline V gene encodes CDR1 MNHEY and CDR2 SVGAGI. CDR3 length: 13 amino acids. The V end lost 10 bases, the J end lost 8 bases, and 18 bases lay between the germline ends. CDR3 loop: CAIPDRVGYEQFF. CDR3 in DNA: TGTGCCATCCCCGACAGAGTGGGTTATGAGCAGTTCTTC.

A word on this clonotype: Just one base apart from a much larger clone, this may be a read error. The chain joins TRBV11-2 to TRBJ2-3; D call uncertain. The V end lost 1 base, the J end lost 0 bases, and 8 bases lay between the germline ends. CDR1 is SGHAT, CDR2 FQNNGV, per germline. The CDR3 runs to 15 residues. CDR3 in DNA: TGTGCCAGCAGCTTAGGCAGGAGAAGCACAGATACGCAGTATTTT. Amino acids: CASSLGRRSTDTQYF.

The chain carries TRBV5-6 and TRBJ1-1, with TRBD1 matching 7 bases. J gave up 1 base and V 3 bases, and 6 bases lay outside the gene matches. Germline CDR1 and CDR2: SGHDT and YYEEEE. CDR3 size: 15 residues. In DNA form, the CDR3 reads TGTGCCAGCAGCTCCTGGGACAGAGAGAACACTGAAGCTTTCTTT. Amino acid sequence: CASSSWDRENTEAFF.

The chain uses TRBV19 and TRBJ1-5; TRBD1 matches at 7 bases. Per the germline V gene, CDR1 is LNHDA and CDR2 is SQIVND (reference sequence). The CDR3 is made up of 13 amino acids. The V gene end was trimmed by 5 bases and the J gene end by 5 bases; junction bases not matched to a gene: 3. DNA of the CDR3: TGTGCCAGTAGTGGACAGGCCTATCAGCCCCAGCATTTT. Protein: CASSGQAYQPQHF.

This sequence joins TRBV6-6 and TRBJ1-1, with D unclear. CDR3 size: 13 residues. Germline assignment: CDR1 MNHNY and CDR2 SVGAGI (reference sequence). V lost 2 bases, J lost 1 base, and 5 bases lay in between. CDR3 protein: CASSYPPNTEAFF. The DNA of the CDR3 is TGTGCCAGCAGTTACCCACCGAACACTGAAGCTTTCTTT.

The chain couples TRBV7-2 to TRBJ2-4; D might be TRBD1 or TRBD2, each matching 6 bases. V lost 5 bases and J 8 bases, leaving 22 bases between the germline ends. Germline V CDR1 and CDR2: SGHTA, FQGNSA. There are 16 residues in the CDR3. The CDR3 is CASSRPRRGKGDIQYF. In DNA form, the CDR3 reads TGTGCCAGCAGCCGCCCCCGACGGGGGAAGGGGGACATTCAGTACTTC.